This entry is about one TCR beta chain. Antigen specificity is unknown. The CDR3 contains 13 residues. The germline V gene has CDR1 DFQATT and CDR2 SNEGSKA (reference sequence). With 6 bases removed from V and 0 bases from J, the gap between germline ends came to 9 bases. The data were obtained in a study of CD8 T cells in ankylosing spondylitis. Quantitative 5'-RACE with molecular barcodes produced the TCR beta libraries. TCRdb reprocessed the 5' RACE reads with MiXCR, giving one entry per CDR3 protein. The sample has 750,000 to 850,000 distinct CDR3 sequences, around 11% seen once. Notes on the study in general: Clones tied to disease were said to be significantly enriched in matched ankylosing spondylitis synovial fluid. What appeared characteristic of ankylosing spondylitis blood was a TCR beta motif of eight highly homologous variants.

This receptor was obtained from a male donor with ankylosing spondylitis. The sequencing sample was made of blood, either unsorted or a sorted T cell fraction (not recorded which). The chain employs TRBV20-1 and TRBJ2-1; unclear D gene. The CDR3 DNA sequence: TGCAGTGCCCCGAAGGGCTCCTACAATGAGCAGTTCTTC. Its translation is CSAPKGSYNEQFF.